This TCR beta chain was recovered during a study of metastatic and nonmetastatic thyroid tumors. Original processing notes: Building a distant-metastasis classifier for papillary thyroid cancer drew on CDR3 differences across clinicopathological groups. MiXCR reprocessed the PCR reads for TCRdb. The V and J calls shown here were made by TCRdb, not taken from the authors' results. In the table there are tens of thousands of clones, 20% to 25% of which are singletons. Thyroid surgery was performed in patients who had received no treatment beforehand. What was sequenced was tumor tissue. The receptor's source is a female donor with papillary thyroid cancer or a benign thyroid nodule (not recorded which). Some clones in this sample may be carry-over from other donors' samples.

CDR3 residues: CASSLDNGTSGSDEQFF. The CDR3 DNA reads TGTGCCAGCAGCTTAGATAACGGGACTAGCGGGAGTGATGAGCAGTTCTTC. The chain carries TRBV11-2 and TRBJ2-1, with 14 positions matching TRBD2. CDR1 and CDR2 from the germline V gene are SGHAT and FQNNGV. This CDR3 has 17 residues. J gave up 8 bases and V 0 bases, and 6 bases lay outside the gene matches.